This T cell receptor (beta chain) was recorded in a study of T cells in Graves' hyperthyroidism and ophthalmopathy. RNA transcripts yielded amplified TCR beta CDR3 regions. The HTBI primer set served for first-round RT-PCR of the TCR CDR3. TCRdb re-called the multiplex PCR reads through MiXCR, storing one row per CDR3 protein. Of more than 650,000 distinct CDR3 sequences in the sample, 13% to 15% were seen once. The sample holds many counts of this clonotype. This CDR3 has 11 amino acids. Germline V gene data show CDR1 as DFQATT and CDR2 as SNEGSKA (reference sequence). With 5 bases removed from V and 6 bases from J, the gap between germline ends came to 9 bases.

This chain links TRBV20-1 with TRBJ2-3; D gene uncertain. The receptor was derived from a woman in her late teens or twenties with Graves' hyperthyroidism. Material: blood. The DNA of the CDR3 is TGCAGTGCTGTCTTAGGTGATACGCAGTATTTT. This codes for CSAVLGDTQYF.